This TCR beta chain is drawn from a study of shared clonotypes between healthy human individuals (dated by TCRdb to the early 2020s). Describing the broader study: The cohort included three men and a couple of women between 18 and 49 years of age. Per donor, leukapheresis produced somewhere between about 0.9 and 9.5 billion PBMCs. The study deeply sequenced blood TCR repertoires of five healthy adults to estimate repertoire size and the extent of clonotype sharing between individuals. Per donor, three plates each were used for CD4 naive and CD4 memory, two for CD8 naive, and one for CD8 memory. Libraries were prepared and TCR repertoires were sequenced by different laboratories using diverse techniques, in order to increase sequencing depth and limit assay-specific biases.

Using the deep immunoSEQ assay, TCR CDR3 regions were amplified from genomic DNA by multiplex PCR. For each cell subset, the extracted genomic DNA was distributed evenly across all wells of several immunoSEQ 96-well plates, and each plate served as one replicate. For sorted subsets, 150 to 250 ng genomic DNA, equal to about 30,000 T cell genomes, was loaded into each replicate PCR. Purified libraries were quantified with a Qubit 3.0 fluorometer, sized on a Bioanalyzer 2100, and re-quantified with the KAPA Library Quantification kit. Each immunoSEQ 96-well plate was sequenced on its own single-read 150-cycle Illumina NextSeq 550 flow cell. The published analysis was carried out like this. Because the immunoSEQ output included only junctional sequences and no quality scores, the filtering could not be the same as the filtering used for full-length reads. Sequences were annotated with PyIR, a Python wrapper for IgBLAST v1.9, using IMGT germline references to assign V/J genes and CDR3. Reads were removed for weak V/J assignments (E-value above 1e-6), missing CDR3, stop codons, out-of-frame junctions, or ambiguous translated residues. V3J clonotypes were defined as sequences sharing the same inferred V gene, J gene, and CDR3 amino acid sequence. To compute the percentage overlap between repertoires, the number of shared unique clonotypes was divided by the size of the smaller repertoire. Repertoire richness was assessed with RTK rarefaction, the Chao1 estimator, and Recon v2.1 estimates of unobserved clonotypes. For all TCRbeta clonotypes obtained by the gDNA method from a handful of donors, generation probabilities were computed with OLGA. TCRdb re-hosts the immuneACCESS table, in-frame sequences only. Its copies lack some clones; in the studies checked, an unresolved V gene accounts for under half of them, and the cause for the rest is not known. That table furnishes V, J and clone size, whereas the DNA furnished D and trimming. For this sample the table gives 1.4 million to 1.5 million clones, of which roughly 96% were detected only once. Jointly, the top ten make up approximately 1.1% of the sample.

The investigation overall reported the following: Sharing across a few donors was observed for approximately 5% of naive CD4, 3% to 3.5% of naive CD8, over 2% of memory CD4, and about 0.4% of memory CD8 clonotypes. Even with the large sequencing depth, rarefaction of the sorted-subset datasets indicated that sequencing was incomplete. Only blood was sampled, and tissue TCR repertoires likely differ from those in blood. Because the study included only a small number of donors, the genetic and exposure-history diversity represented was limited. Pairwise subsampling led to the expectation that sequencing depth would affect the degree of clonotype sharing among donors. Naive subsets generally had larger estimated clonotype richness than memory subsets did. Compared with non-shared clonotypes, clonotypes shared by all four sorted-subset donors had higher generation probabilities.

The donors were healthy, HIV-negative adults who had no recently reported acute infections or vaccinations. Only Caucasian adults living in Nashville, Tennessee, USA were represented among the donors. Magnetic negative selection was used to enrich CD4+ T cells, after which naive cells were positively selected on CD45RA and the negative fraction became the memory subset. After blood collection by leukapheresis, PBMCs were isolated using Ficoll-Histopaque density gradient centrifugation and then cryopreserved in the vapor phase of liquid nitrogen. Analytical flow cytometry was used to check the purity and quantity of each magnetically sorted T cell population. From each sorted fraction, genomic DNA was isolated and quantified by UV absorbance on a Nanodrop 2000c. The CDR3 numbers 13 residues from cysteine through phenylalanine. The DNA shown is the 39-base CDR3, in frame from base 1. The germline ends are 5 bases apart after V is trimmed by 2 bases and J by 1 base. The germline V gene encodes CDR1 LGHNT and CDR2 FRNRAP.

This clone was observed once. The antigen this receptor binds is unknown. Base qualities are not provided; no much larger clone lies one nucleotide away. The rearrangement combines TRBV12-5 with TRBJ1-2; no D gene call is confident. The sequenced material came from naive CD4+ T cells sorted from blood. According to the study, the label for this sample's cell subset or site signals: CD45RA+ positively selected. This sequence was found in a man aged 25-45 years in good health. The DNA sequence is as follows: TGTGCTAGTGGTTTGAGTAATAACTATGGCTACACCTTC. The translation is CASGLSNNYGYTF.